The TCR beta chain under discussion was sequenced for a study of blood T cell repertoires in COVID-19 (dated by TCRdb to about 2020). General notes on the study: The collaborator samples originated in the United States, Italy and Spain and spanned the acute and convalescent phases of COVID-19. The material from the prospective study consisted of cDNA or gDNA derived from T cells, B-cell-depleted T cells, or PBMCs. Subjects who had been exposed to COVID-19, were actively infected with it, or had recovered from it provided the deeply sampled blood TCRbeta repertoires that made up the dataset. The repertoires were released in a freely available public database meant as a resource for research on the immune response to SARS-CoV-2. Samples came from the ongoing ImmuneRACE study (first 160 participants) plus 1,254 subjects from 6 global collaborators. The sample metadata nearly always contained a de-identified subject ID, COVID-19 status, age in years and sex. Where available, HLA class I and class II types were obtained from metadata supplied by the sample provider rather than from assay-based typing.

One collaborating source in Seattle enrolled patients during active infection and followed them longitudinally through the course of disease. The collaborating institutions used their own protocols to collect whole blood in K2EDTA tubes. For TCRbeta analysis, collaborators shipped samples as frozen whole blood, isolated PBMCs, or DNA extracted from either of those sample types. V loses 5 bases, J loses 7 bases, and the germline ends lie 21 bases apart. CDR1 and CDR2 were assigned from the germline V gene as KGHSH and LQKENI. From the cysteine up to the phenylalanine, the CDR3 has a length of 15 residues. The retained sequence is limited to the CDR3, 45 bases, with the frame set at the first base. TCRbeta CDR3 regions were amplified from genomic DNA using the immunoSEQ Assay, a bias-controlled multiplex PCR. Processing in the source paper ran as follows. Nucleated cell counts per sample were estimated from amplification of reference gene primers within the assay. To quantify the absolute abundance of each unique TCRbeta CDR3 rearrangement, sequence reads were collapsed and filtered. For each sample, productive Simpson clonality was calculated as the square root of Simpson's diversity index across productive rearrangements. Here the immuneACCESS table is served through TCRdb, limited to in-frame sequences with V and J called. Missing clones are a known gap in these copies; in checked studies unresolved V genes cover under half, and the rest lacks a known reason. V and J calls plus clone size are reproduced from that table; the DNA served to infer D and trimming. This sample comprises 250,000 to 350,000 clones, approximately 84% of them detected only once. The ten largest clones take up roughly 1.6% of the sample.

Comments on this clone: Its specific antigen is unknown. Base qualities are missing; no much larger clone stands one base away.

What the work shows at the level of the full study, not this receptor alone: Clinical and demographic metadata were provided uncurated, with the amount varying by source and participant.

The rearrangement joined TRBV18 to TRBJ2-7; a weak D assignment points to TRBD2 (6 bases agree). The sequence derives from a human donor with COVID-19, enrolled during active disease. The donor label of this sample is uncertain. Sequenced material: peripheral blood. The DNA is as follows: TGTGCCAGCTCAGGTACTGCGTCGCGGGGTGGGGAGCAGTACTTC. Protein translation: CASSGTASRGGEQYF.